This TCR beta chain was profiled in a study of T cells after yellow fever vaccination. The germline V gene has CDR1 SGHDT and CDR2 YYEEEE. V lost 0 bases and J lost 9, with 19 bases in between. CDR3 length: 16 residues. It was through 5'RACE template switching that TCR cDNA was made, with a universal primer site and UMIs added. MiXCR, applied by TCRdb to the 5' RACE reads, yields one record per CDR3 protein. The sample comprises about 550,000 distinct CDR3 sequences, 19% of which are singletons, and 14% rests with the top ten. This clonotype appeared a few times. J is TRBJ2-1 and V is TRBV5-6; D remains ambiguous. This TCR was recovered from a man aged 30 to 39 who received the YFV17D yellow fever vaccine. Here the sequenced sample was PBMCs, taken 15 days after the yellow fever booster vaccination. CDR3 sequence (DNA): TGTGCCAGCAGCTTGGAAACGCGGAGCTCCCGCGGTGAGCAGTTCTTC. Residues: CASSLETRSSRGEQFF.